These 27 T cell receptor beta chains came from one sample sequenced in a study of T-cell reconstitution after alpha-beta-depleted transplantation in children. The TCRbeta library incorporated unique molecular identifiers. TCRdb re-called the PCR reads through MiXCR, storing one row per CDR3 protein. In the table there are 500,000 to 600,000 distinct CDR3 sequences, about 18% of which are singletons. Sample: PBMCs from the stem cell graft donor, taken from the stem cell graft. These receptors were obtained from a human donor who donated a stem cell graft to a child with acute lymphoblastic leukemia.

This clonotype was counted only a few times. The chain uses TRBV2 and TRBJ2-7, with 7 bases fitting TRBD2. Germline V lookup: CDR1 SNHLY, CDR2 FYNNEI. CDR3 length equals 12 residues. V shed 5 bases and J 6 bases; nucleotides not matched to a gene: 4. The CDR3 loop is CASSQTSVEQYF. In nucleotides, the CDR3 is TGTGCCAGCAGTCAAACTAGCGTCGAGCAGTACTTC.

The chain carries TRBV7-8 and TRBJ2-3; D perhaps matches TRBD2 (6 bases). Germline V gene lookup returns CDR1 SGHVS and CDR2 FQNEAQ. This CDR3 region has 14 residues. Between the trimmed V and J ends, which lost 5 bases and 2 bases, there was a span of 11 bases. DNA for the CDR3: TGTGCCAGCAGCATCTGGCGGGACACAGATACGCAGTATTTT. Protein: CASSIWRDTDTQYF.

This clonotype was counted between two and nine times. The V and J genes are TRBV7-9 and TRBJ1-4; no firm D call. This CDR3 has 13 residues. The ends were cut back, 6 bases at V and 7 bases at J, with 12 bases in the middle. Germline values: CDR1 SEHNR, CDR2 FQNEAQ (reference sequence). CDR3 bases: TGTGCCAGCAGACCAGAATACCGTGAAAAACTGTTTTTT. Translation gives CASRPEYREKLFF.

The chain couples TRBV7-6 to TRBJ2-3, with D unclear. V gave up 6 bases and J gave up 0 bases, with 22 bases separating them. Germline CDR1 and CDR2: SGHVS and FNYEAQ. This CDR3 region has 18 residues. The CDR3 nucleotides are TGTGCCAGCAGTCCCCCCCAGATATTTCCTACTAGCACAGATACGCAGTATTTT. Protein sequence: CASSPPQIFPTSTDTQYF.

This chain uses TRBV5-1 with TRBJ2-7, with 8 bases matching TRBD2. The J segment lost 0 bases and the V segment lost 5 bases, leaving 10 bases of the junction unmatched. Germline V gene lookup returns CDR1 SGHRS and CDR2 YFSETQ. The CDR3 has 16 residues. CDR3 coding DNA: TGCGCCAGCAGTCCAGAACTTAGCGGGGCCTCCTACGAGCAGTACTTC. Amino acids: CASSPELSGASYEQYF.

This chain connects TRBV27 to TRBJ2-3; possible D gene TRBD2, 6 bases. Trimming left V 1 base short and J 0 bases short, with 14 bases between. The CDR3 consists of 17 residues. The germline V gene encodes CDR1 MNHEY and CDR2 SMNVEV (reference sequence). The CDR3 sequence is CASSLWGVRGSTDTQYF. The CDR3 DNA reads TGTGCCAGCAGTTTATGGGGGGTCCGCGGGAGCACAGATACGCAGTATTTT.

The rearrangement links TRBV25-1 to TRBJ2-7, with D possibly matching TRBD2 (6 bases). The V end lost 0 bases, the J end lost 4 bases, and 13 bases lay between the germline ends. This CDR3 spans 15 amino acids. Germline loops: CDR1 MGHDK, CDR2 SYGVNS. CDR3 nucleotide sequence: TGTGCCAGCAGTGAATATTCACGCGGGAAATACGAGCAGTACTTC. Its protein is CASSEYSRGKYEQYF.

This clonotype was picked up many times. The J gene is TRBJ1-1, the V gene TRBV21-1. TRBV21-1 counts as a pseudogene. The length of the CDR3 is 14 residues. CDR3 loop: CASSSGSLNTEAFF. CDR3 bases: TGTGCCAGCAGCAGTGGCAGTCTGAACACTGAAGCTTTCTTT.

This clonotype was detected only a few times. This rearrangement joins TRBV29-1 to TRBJ2-2; D might be TRBD1 (5 bases). Trimming removed 7 bases from V and 2 bases from J, with 11 bases in between. CDR3 length equals 13 residues. Germline CDR1 SQVTM, CDR2 ANQGSEA. For the CDR3, the DNA is TGCAGCGCGCAGGGCGCCAACACCGGGGAGCTGTTTTTT. Residues: CSAQGANTGELFF.

This chain links TRBV27 with TRBJ2-3; the D is unclear. CDR3 length: 15 residues. Looked up from germline, CDR1 is MNHEY and CDR2 is SMNVEV (reference sequence). The V gene lost 7 bases and the J gene lost 1 base, with 15 bases spanning the gap. The CDR3 loop reads CASIPTSGRTDTQYF. CDR3 DNA sequence: TGTGCCAGCATCCCGACTTCAGGTCGCACAGATACGCAGTATTTT.

This clonotype came up a few times. The gene calls are TRBV7-9 and TRBJ2-7; unclear D gene. CDR1 is SEHNR, CDR2 FQNEAQ, per germline (reference sequence). V was clipped by 4 bases and J by 4 bases, with 8 bases between them. This CDR3 comprises 12 residues. CDR3 nucleotide sequence: TGTGCCAGCAGCTCTCAGGATTACGAGCAGTACTTC. This encodes CASSSQDYEQYF.

The sample holds a few counts of this clonotype. The V gene is TRBV6-2 or TRBV6-3, the J gene TRBJ2-1; possible D gene TRBD1, 6 bases. From germline, CDR1 is MNHEY and CDR2 SVGEGT. V was cut by 8 bases and J by 2 bases, with 13 bases left in between. The length of the CDR3 is 14 residues. The CDR3 sequence is CASQSGQTYNEQFF. The CDR3 DNA sequence: TGTGCCAGCCAATCGGGACAAACCTACAATGAGCAGTTCTTC.

In this sample, this clonotype turned up a few times. The genes are TRBV5-1 and TRBJ2-3, with TRBD2 identical over 15 bases. Germline CDR1 reads SGHRS; CDR2 reads YFSETQ. Losses at the gene ends were 1 base for V and 5 bases for J; bases not matched to a gene: 2. CDR3 length: 16 amino acids. CDR3 bases: TGCGCCAGCAGCTTGATGGGACTAGCGGGAGGAGATACGCAGTATTTT. Protein sequence: CASSLMGLAGGDTQYF.

This clonotype was detected a few times. The rearrangement joins TRBV6-2 or TRBV6-3 to TRBJ2-3, with D possibly matching TRBD2 (6 bases). V was shortened by 7 bases and J by 0 bases, with 20 bases between the two germline ends. The length of the CDR3 is 17 residues. Germline V lookup: CDR1 MNHEY, CDR2 SVGEGT. In nucleotides, the CDR3 is TGTGCCAGCACTTGGGACCTTAGCGGTTTGAGCACAGATACGCAGTATTTT. Encoded protein: CASTWDLSGLSTDTQYF.

This clonotype was picked up a small number of times. J is TRBJ1-5 and V is TRBV15, with D perhaps matching TRBD1 (6 bases). This CDR3 spans 14 amino acids. Between the trimmed V and J ends, which lost 4 bases and 7 bases, there was a span of 14 bases. The germline gives CDR1 LNHNV, CDR2 YYDKDF (reference sequence). The CDR3 spells CATSTDRFGQPQHF. DNA for the CDR3: TGTGCCACCAGCACAGACAGGTTCGGGCAGCCCCAGCATTTT.

This chain links TRBV7-9 with TRBJ2-1, with D perhaps matching TRBD2 (7 bases). Germline CDR1 reads SEHNR; CDR2 reads FQNEAQ (reference sequence). The CDR3 length is 16 residues. The ends were cut back, 5 bases at V and 4 bases at J, with 18 bases in the middle. The CDR3 spells CASSPGAGGSYNEQFF. In DNA, the CDR3 is TGTGCCAGCAGCCCAGGGGCGGGCGGGAGTTACAATGAGCAGTTCTTC.

This clonotype was picked up a small number of times. V is TRBV4-1 and J is TRBJ1-6; no clear D. Trimming took 1 base from V and 8 from J, leaving 12 bases between them. Germline V gene sequence: CDR1 MGHRA, CDR2 YSYEKL. CDR3 size: 15 residues. Here the CDR3 DNA reads TGCGCCAGCAGCCAAGGTTATAGCGGGCATTCACCCCTCCACTTT. Translation: CASSQGYSGHSPLHF.

This clonotype was observed at least ten times. The chain links TRBV4-1 to TRBJ2-3; 8 nucleotides agree with TRBD2. The CDR3 consists of 15 residues. Per the germline V gene, CDR1 is MGHRA and CDR2 is YSYEKL. V lost 3 bases and J lost 3; bases outside the gene matches: 5. Here the CDR3 reads CASSHFSGTTDTQYF. The CDR3 DNA reads TGCGCCAGCAGCCACTTTAGCGGGACGACAGATACGCAGTATTTT.

This clonotype has at least ten counts. The V call is TRBV6-6, the J call TRBJ1-2, with D hard to call. This CDR3 contains 12 residues. Germline CDR1 and CDR2: MNHNY and SVGAGI (reference sequence). The V end lost 4 bases, the J end lost 0 bases, and 3 bases lay between the germline ends. In DNA form, the CDR3 reads TGTGCCAGCAGTTTAACTAACTATGGCTACACCTTC. It yields the protein CASSLTNYGYTF.

The rearrangement uses TRBV7-9 and TRBJ1-1, with D perhaps matching TRBD1 (5 bases). Trimming shortened V by 0 bases and J by 4 bases, and 12 bases separated the two germline ends. The germline gives CDR1 SEHNR, CDR2 FQNEAQ (reference sequence). CDR3 length: 15 amino acids. The CDR3 sequence is CASSLAFKRGTEAFF. CDR3 DNA sequence: TGTGCCAGCAGCTTAGCCTTCAAAAGGGGCACTGAAGCTTTCTTT.

This clonotype was seen more than once but under ten times. CDR3 loop: CASSPDRVGNQPQHF. The CDR3, as DNA: TGTGCCAGCAGCCCAGACAGGGTGGGCAATCAGCCCCAGCATTTT. V and J are TRBV12-3 or TRBV12-4 and TRBJ1-5; 7 nucleotides align to TRBD1. The CDR3 length is 15 residues. V shed 6 bases, J shed 2 bases, and the junction held 7 bases outside the gene matches.

This clonotype was counted a few times. The chain couples TRBV12-1 to TRBJ2-7; TRBD2 reflects the table's D call only, with no check against the DNA. TRBV12-1 is classified as a pseudogene. The CDR3 has 16 amino acids. CDR3 sequence (DNA): TGTGCCAGCAGCCGCCGGCACCGGGACTTGTCCTACGAGCAGTACTTC. Translating it yields CASSRRHRDLSYEQYF.

The CDR3 reads CSARDRGRLNTGELFF. For the CDR3, the DNA is TGCAGTGCTAGAGATCGAGGGAGACTCAACACCGGGGAGCTGTTTTTT. The V and J genes are TRBV20-1 and TRBJ2-2, with D possibly being TRBD2 (5 bases). The CDR3 totals 16 residues. The V gene lost 0 bases and the J gene lost 2 bases, with 13 bases spanning the gap. Germline CDR1 DFQATT, CDR2 SNEGSKA (reference sequence).

This clonotype turned up a few times. This chain connects TRBV7-9 to TRBJ2-7, with 9 nucleotides matching TRBD1. V trimming: 5 bases; J trimming: 6 bases; junction bases outside the gene matches: 11. The length of the CDR3 is 15 residues. Germline V lookup: CDR1 SEHNR, CDR2 FQNEAQ (reference sequence). The CDR3 protein is CASSHPDRGYGEQYF. The CDR3 region has the DNA TGTGCCAGCAGCCATCCGGACAGGGGATATGGCGAGCAGTACTTC. The variable domain in full, completed from reference TRBV7-9 and TRBJ2-7, reads DTGVSQNPRHKITKRGQNVTFRCDPISEHNRLYWYRQTLGQGPEFLTYFQNEAQLEKSRLLSDRFSAERPKGSFSTLEIQRTEQGDSAMYLCASSHPDRGYGEQYFGPGTRLTVT.

The V and J genes are TRBV1 and TRBJ2-3; the D call TRBD2 from the table was never checked on the DNA. TRBV1 is a pseudogene. CDR3 length: 18 residues. In DNA form, the CDR3 reads TGCACCAGCAGCCAGGCCCAGAGAGCGGGACTCCGTCCGGATACGCAGTATTTT. Translated: CTSSQAQRAGLRPDTQYF.

This clonotype has a handful of counts. This chain joins TRBV5-1 and TRBJ2-7; 9 bases line up with TRBD2. CDR3 length: 15 residues. Per germline, CDR1 SGHRS and CDR2 YFSETQ. Germline trimming cut 4 bases from V and 1 base from J; bases unmatched to any gene: 6. The DNA for the CDR3 is TGCGCCAGCAGCCCCTGGACTAGCGCTTCCTACGAGCAGTACTTC. Translating it yields CASSPWTSASYEQYF.

The chain has TRBV7-8 and TRBJ2-1; the match to TRBD2 covers 9 bases. Germline lookup yields CDR1 SGHVS and CDR2 FQNEAQ. J was trimmed by 9 bases and V by 1 base; bases with no gene match: 4. CDR3 length equals 14 residues. This CDR3 is CASSLEGGRGEQFF. The CDR3 DNA reads TGTGCCAGCAGCTTAGAGGGCGGGAGGGGTGAGCAGTTCTTC.